The subject of this entry is one TCR beta chain. V shed 5 bases and J shed 5 bases, with 9 bases lying between them. The CDR3 is 12 amino acids. This entry is derived from a study of blood T cell repertoires in COVID-19. Study-level information: Samples came from the United States, Italy and Spain, spanning acute and convalescent COVID-19. Sample material is recorded as cDNA or gDNA derived from T cells, B-cell-depleted T cells, or PBMCs.

Original handling: The authors estimated nucleated cell counts from reference gene primer amplification. Using immunoSEQ multiplex PCR, the repertoire was profiled, and TCRdb retains in-frame clones only, with some absent. The V and J calls and the clone size are those of that table, but D and trimming were determined from the DNA. The table has about 140,000 clones, over 80% seen once; the top ten hold almost 9%. The sequence came from a man between 25 and 39 years old with COVID-19, enrolled during active disease. Sequencing input: peripheral blood. The chain couples TRBV12-3 or TRBV12-4 to TRBJ1-1, with a weak D call TRBD1 (6 bases). This chain's CDR3 is CASSNRVTEAFF. DNA of the CDR3: TGTGCCAGCAGTAACAGGGTTACTGAAGCTTTCTTT.